Here is one T cell receptor beta chain with its context. Its antigen is unknown. No much larger clone is present one base from it, and per-base qualities are unavailable. The method behind the library was RACE. The data were produced on a NextSeq 500. During library preparation, unique molecular identifiers were attached to individual cDNA molecules so that TCRs could be counted quantitatively and reproducibly. Both TCR alpha and TCR beta chains were sequenced from each blood RNA sample. Under the source paper's analysis protocol: The median number of TCRs per sample was approximately 96,000, ranging from about 20,000 to 750,000. V, J and CDR3 annotation of the TCR reads was carried out using the Decombinator software suite. To make PS versus PT1 abundance plots, every sample was subsampled to the same number of TCRs (28,000). Expanded TCRs were defined as absent before sensitization and observed at least eight times at the 2-week time point. TCRdb trimmed the raw reads at Q25, called clones with MiXCR and kept productive beta chains. Rows are combined by CDR3 protein, so each entry shows the most common genes and DNA. The V and J calls and clone size are TCRdb's, not the authors'. The sample table shows about 71,000 distinct CDR3 sequences, and approximately 9.4% are seen once. Roughly 3.3% of the sample belongs to the ten largest clones.

The record originates from a study of human T cells and chemical hapten exposure (dated by TCRdb to the early 2020s). With respect to the entire study: For sensitization, 2% DPC in acetone was applied to a roughly 2 cm by roughly 2 cm area of upper inner arm skin. Peripheral blood TCR repertoire changes were tracked in vivo in alopecia patients during primary and secondary sensitization to the hapten diphenylcyclopropenone (DPC). Patch testing was done on the upper back using Finn chambers containing 0.01% DPC, and results were scored after 6 days according to International Contact Dermatitis Research Group standards. Libraries were pooled for sequencing, and per-sample TCR yields varied mainly because of small differences in library volumes within the pool. The patient cohort, mostly female, included alopecia areata with under or over 50% scalp involvement, alopecia totalis and alopecia universalis. Blood was sampled from patients pre-sensitization (week 0) and at 2, 6 and about 24 weeks after DPC sensitization. Blood for TCR sequencing was provided by twenty-nine alopecia patients at one to four time points (pre-sensitization, 2, 6 and 24 weeks). Throughout the study period of around 25 weeks, patients also received therapeutic DPC doses to the scalp every week.

Broader findings and caveats from the paper: All patients had alopecia, a presumed autoimmune disease, so their immune response might differ from that of healthy individuals. DPC sensitization did not change how many TCRs were above 1 in 1000 frequency, and no evidence was found of alterations in global repertoire structure. After repeated subsampling, changes were observed in the strength of the expansion versus patch-test correlation and in the threshold at which the correlation became significant. The number of PT1 expanded TCRs positively correlated with patch test score, significant at thresholds 8, 16 and 32 but not 4. Significantly more large CDR3 similarity clusters were formed by expanded TCRs than by pre-sensitization or healthy control sets, consistent with antigen-driven responses.

Sequences SEHNR (CDR1) and FQNEAQ (CDR2) are obtained from the germline V gene (reference sequence). The CDR3 holds 18 amino acids from the cysteine to the phenylalanine. The kept DNA is CDR3 alone, 54 bases in frame from the first base. The germline V end is reduced by 5 bases and the J end by 4 bases; junction bases left unmatched: 18. Taken with the paper, the label for time point translates to: patch test 1, 2 weeks after DPC sensitization. The intended sense of this specimen's treatment or condition label: therapeutic diphenylcyclopropenone sensitization with weekly scalp DPC. At each patch-test visit, blood was drawn before the patch test was applied. Patients were eligible if aged 18 to 70, diagnosed with alopecia and judged suitable for DPC therapy, and pregnant patients were excluded. Unfractionated whole blood was collected in Tempus Blood RNA tubes, and total RNA was extracted from that blood.

Recombination joined TRBV7-9 with TRBJ2-3; TRBD2 matches 7 bases in the middle. The clonotype originates from a woman between 35 and 50 years old with alopecia areata. Some clones in this sample may be carry-over from other donors' samples. The sample here was whole blood, taken in connection with sensitization to the hapten diphenylcyclopropenone (DPC). The DNA sequence reads TGTGCCAGCAGCCTCTCAACGGGACTACCAAAATTGTCAGATACGCAGTATTTT. The translation is CASSLSTGLPKLSDTQYF.